This TCR beta chain was identified during a study of technical replicates of blood from several donors. CDR1 is SGDLS, CDR2 YYNGEE, per germline. CDR3 size: 16 residues. V lost 4 bases and J lost 5, with 21 bases in between. The method was immunoSEQ multiplex PCR; TCRdb's version includes in-frame clones alone and lacks a portion of them. The sample holds 80,000 to 95,000 clones; around 95% are singletons and the top ten take roughly 0.24%. The rearrangement links TRBV9 to TRBJ2-5, with D possibly matching TRBD2 (5 bases). The TCR originated in a human donor in good health. Material: T cells isolated from PBMCs. This CDR3 is CASSPNDGTGWETQYF. The CDR3 DNA is TGTGCCAGCAGCCCGAATGACGGTACGGGGTGGGAGACCCAGTACTTC.